Described below is a single T cell receptor beta chain sequence and its context. The clone's antigen remains unknown. Qualities for individual bases were not recorded, and no much larger clone is one base off. The sample originates from a study of blood T cell repertoires in COVID-19 (dated by TCRdb to 2018 to 2020). Describing the broader study: Collaborator samples came from the United States, Italy and Spain and covered acute and convalescent phases of COVID-19. The prospective study material was composed of cDNA or gDNA derived from T cells, B-cell-depleted T cells, or PBMCs. The dataset comprised deeply sampled blood TCRbeta repertoires from subjects exposed to, actively infected with, or recovered from COVID-19. The repertoires were made available in a free public database intended to serve as a resource for research on the immune response to SARS-CoV-2. The samples were drawn from the first 160 participants of the ongoing ImmuneRACE study and from 1,254 subjects provided by 6 global collaborators. A de-identified subject ID, COVID-19 status, age in years and sex were almost always included in the sample metadata. Where available, HLA class I and class II types were taken from metadata supplied by the sample provider and were not determined by assay-based typing. Here is what the overall study found, with its caveats: Clinical and demographic metadata were provided uncurated, with the amount varying by source and participant.

The immunoSEQ Assay, a bias-controlled multiplex PCR, was used to amplify TCRbeta CDR3 regions from genomic DNA. In the authors' own workflow: Nucleated cell counts per sample were estimated from amplification of reference gene primers within the assay. Sequence reads were collapsed and filtered to measure the absolute abundance of every unique TCRbeta CDR3 rearrangement. For each sample, productive Simpson clonality was calculated as the square root of Simpson's diversity index across productive rearrangements. TCRdb carries this immuneACCESS record with in-frame sequences only. Its versions omit some clonotypes, under half of them owing to an unresolved V gene in the studies checked, with the rest unexplained. V and J calls and clone size follow that table, whereas D and trimming were derived from the DNA. This sample gives nearly 110,000 clones in total; roughly two thirds of them show up just once. The ten top clones hold 0.9% of the sample.

Germline trimming: 5 bases from V, 5 bases from J; junction bases outside gene matches: 4. Including the terminal cysteine and phenylalanine, the CDR3 comprises 13 residues. The CDR3 DNA has 39 bases and is translated from base 1. The collaborating institutions used their own protocols to collect whole blood in K2EDTA tubes. For TCRbeta analysis, collaborator samples were shipped as frozen whole blood, as isolated PBMCs, or as DNA extracted from either sample type. The receptor was isolated from a human donor with acute or convalescent COVID-19. The donor label of this sample is uncertain. This chain is built from TRBV12-3 or TRBV12-4 and TRBJ1-2, and 8 junction bases match TRBD1. What was sequenced was peripheral blood. The DNA reads TGTGCCAGCAGTCGGACAGGGCAGTATGGCTACACCTTC. It translates to CASSRTGQYGYTF.